Presented here are 17 T cell receptor beta chains from one specimen sequenced in a study of T cell repertoires in cytomegalovirus infection. TCRdb re-called the reads through MiXCR, storing one row per CDR3 protein. The sample holds about 180,000 distinct CDR3 sequences, around 14% seen once. Sequenced: PBMCs. Source of these receptors: a human donor in good health (CMV status not recorded). Some clones in this sample may be carry-over from other donors' samples.

This rearrangement joins TRBV12-3 or TRBV12-4 to TRBJ2-7, with D possibly being TRBD2 (6 bases). The CDR3 sequence is 15 residues long. The V end lost 7 bases, the J end lost 1 base, and 17 bases lay between the germline ends. Here the CDR3 DNA reads TGTGCCAGCAATTCCCCCGGGCGGGGTTCCTACGAGCAGTACTTC. Translating gives CASNSPGRGSYEQYF.

J is TRBJ1-1 and V is TRBV12-5; D is ambiguous. The germline V gene has CDR1 LGHNT and CDR2 FRNRAP. The CDR3 totals 14 residues. The V end lost 3 bases, the J end lost 1 base, and 9 bases lay between the germline ends. CDR3 sequence reads: CASGLRGKNTEAFF. The CDR3 DNA sequence: TGTGCTAGTGGTTTAAGAGGGAAGAACACTGAAGCTTTCTTT.

The chain links TRBV7-3 to TRBJ2-1; D remains unclear. The V end lost 5 bases, the J end lost 5 bases, and 16 bases lay between the germline ends. The germline V gene encodes CDR1 SGHTA and CDR2 FQGTGA. The CDR3 is 15 residues long. CDR3: CASSLNRILDNEQFF. CDR3 DNA: TGTGCCAGCAGCCTAAACCGGATTCTCGACAATGAGCAGTTCTTC.

This clonotype was detected many times. This rearrangement joins TRBV7-9 to TRBJ1-5; 7 positions match TRBD1. CDR1 SEHNR and CDR2 FQNEAQ come from the germline V gene (reference sequence). With V trimmed by 5 bases and J by 5 bases, 9 bases remained unmatched. CDR3 length: 15 amino acids. This chain's CDR3 is CASSRTGTEYQPQHF. Written as DNA, the CDR3 is TGTGCCAGCAGCCGAACTGGGACAGAGTATCAGCCCCAGCATTTT.

This clonotype was recorded many times. This chain joins TRBV15 and TRBJ2-7, with 8 bases fitting TRBD2. Unmatched junction bases numbered 9, after V lost 3 bases and J lost 2 bases. Per the germline V gene, CDR1 is LNHNV and CDR2 is YYDKDF (reference sequence). The CDR3 has 16 amino acids. CDR3 amino acids: CATSSASGREAYEQYF. CDR3 bases: TGTGCCACCAGCAGCGCCTCGGGGCGGGAGGCCTACGAGCAGTACTTC.

This clonotype has ten or more counts. V is TRBV24-1 and J is TRBJ2-3, with TRBD2 matching over 10 bases. CDR1 and CDR2 from the germline V gene are KGHDR and SFDVKD. The CDR3 sequence is 16 residues long. The V and J ends lost 4 bases and 0 bases, in that order; junction bases with no gene match: 3. The CDR3 here is CATSDSTSGSTDTQYF. DNA for the CDR3: TGTGCCACCAGTGACTCGACTAGCGGGAGCACAGATACGCAGTATTTT.

This clonotype was counted ten times or more. This chain links TRBV7-2 with TRBJ2-3; D is possibly TRBD1 or TRBD2 (6 bases each). Germline V gene data show CDR1 as SGHTA and CDR2 as FQGNSA. V was trimmed by 5 bases and J by 5 bases, leaving 14 bases between them. The length of the CDR3 is 14 residues. Here the CDR3 DNA reads TGTGCCAGCAGCCCCCCGGGGGCAGGAGATACGCAGTATTTT. Protein sequence: CASSPPGAGDTQYF. Full variable domain (missing parts from reference TRBV7-2 and TRBJ2-3): GAGVSQSPSNKVTEKGKDVELRCDPISGHTALYWYRQSLGQGLEFLIYFQGNSAPDKSGLPSDRFSAERTGGSVSTLTIQRTQQEDSAVYLCASSPPGAGDTQYFGPGTRLTVL.

This clonotype was detected a few times. CDR3 region: CASSQQRTSGSGAKNIQYF. CDR3 sequence (DNA): TGCGCCAGCAGCCAACAGAGGACTAGCGGGAGTGGTGCCAAAAACATTCAGTACTTC. This rearrangement joins TRBV5-1 to TRBJ2-4; 13 bases match TRBD2. Per the germline V gene, CDR1 is SGHRS and CDR2 is YFSETQ. The trim removed 4 bases at V and 1 base at J, leaving 11 bases unmatched. The length of the CDR3 is 19 residues.

This clonotype was recorded many times. The gene calls are TRBV5-5 and TRBJ2-7; no clear D. Germline V lookup: CDR1 SGHKS, CDR2 YYEKEE (reference sequence). The CDR3 contains 14 residues. V was pared by 4 bases and J by 4 bases, with 15 bases between. CDR3 nucleotide sequence: TGTGCCAGCAGCCTTCGGACGTCTTGGTACGAGCAGTACTTC. Translated, it gives CASSLRTSWYEQYF. The entire variable domain, with the rest obtained from reference TRBV5-5 and TRBJ2-7, is as follows: DAGVTQSPTHLIKTRGQQVTLRCSPISGHKSVSWYQQVLGQGPQFIFQYYEKEERGRGNFPDRFSARQFPNYSSELNVNALLLGDSALYLCASSLRTSWYEQYFGPGTRLTVT.

Remarks on this clonotype: Just one base apart from a much larger clone, this may be a read error. The genes are TRBV11-1 and TRBJ2-7; either TRBD1 or TRBD2 may supply D (5 bases each). CDR1 is SGHAT, CDR2 FQDESV, per germline (reference sequence). V dropped 4 bases and J dropped 0 bases, with 10 bases sitting between them. This CDR3 has 14 amino acids. The CDR3 nucleotides are TGTGCCAGCAGCTCGGGACCGCTCTCCTACGAGCAGTACTTC. This encodes CASSSGPLSYEQYF.

This clonotype was recorded many times. The rearrangement links TRBV28 to TRBJ2-4; TRBD2 is a possible D gene (5 bases). V was cut by 2 bases and J by 0 bases, with 20 bases left in between. The germline CDR1 and CDR2 sequences are MDHEN and SYDVKM. This CDR3 comprises 19 residues. The CDR3 region is CASSLSSVFTVLAKNIQYF. DNA of the CDR3: TGTGCCAGCAGTTTAAGTAGCGTCTTTACGGTTCTAGCCAAAAACATTCAGTACTTC.

Only a few counts were recorded for this clonotype. This chain links TRBV7-9 with TRBJ2-5; 8 positions agree with TRBD2. The length of the CDR3 is 17 residues. V gave up 5 bases and J gave up 5 bases; unmatched junction bases: 16. CDR1 and CDR2 (germline): SEHNR, FQNEAQ (reference sequence). The DNA for the CDR3 is TGTGCCAGCAGCAACAGGGCTAGCGGGCCCCCGACTGAGACCCAGTACTTC. This codes for CASSNRASGPPTETQYF.

This clonotype was seen repeatedly, ten times or more. The chain couples TRBV7-2 to TRBJ1-4; possible D gene TRBD1, 6 bases. V gave up 1 base and J gave up 0 bases, with 9 bases separating them. Germline V gene data show CDR1 as SGHTA and CDR2 as FQGNSA. This CDR3 region has 16 residues. The CDR3 DNA is TGTGCCAGCAGCTTAGTTGGGGGCGCAACTAATGAAAAACTGTTTTTT. It encodes CASSLVGGATNEKLFF.

V and J are TRBV12-3 or TRBV12-4 and TRBJ2-7, with 9 bases aligning to TRBD2. This CDR3 contains 13 residues. The V segment lost 6 bases and the J segment 3 bases; nucleotides outside the gene matches: 3. The CDR3 DNA is TGTGCCAGCAGCGTTAGCGGGGGCTACGAGCAGTACTTC. This sequence encodes CASSVSGGYEQYF.

This clonotype showed up just a few times. The rearrangement links TRBV29-1 to TRBJ2-1; no clear D. V was clipped by 3 bases and J by 15 bases, with 9 bases between them. Germline assignment: CDR1 SQVTM and CDR2 ANQGSEA. The CDR3 spans 9 residues. CDR3 loop: CSVDIGPFF. CDR3 coding DNA: TGCAGCGTTGACATAGGCCCGTTCTTC.

The chain combines TRBV20-1 with TRBJ2-7, with 12 bases matching TRBD1. After removal of 6 bases from V and 4 bases from J, the junction contained 4 bases not matched to a gene. The CDR3 is made up of 13 amino acids. Germline-derived CDR1 and CDR2 are DFQATT and SNEGSKA (reference sequence). CDR3 DNA sequence: TGCAGTGCACCGGGACAGGGGGCTTACGAGCAGTACTTC. Residues: CSAPGQGAYEQYF.

This chain connects TRBV28 to TRBJ2-1; the match to TRBD2 covers 9 bases. Trimming took 5 bases from V and 8 from J; bases not matched to a gene: 10. The germline CDR1 and CDR2 sequences are MDHEN and SYDVKM. The CDR3 has 15 residues. The CDR3 bases are TGTGCCAGCAGTGAGGGCGGGGGGGCCGGGTATGAGCAGTTCTTC. Residues: CASSEGGGAGYEQFF.